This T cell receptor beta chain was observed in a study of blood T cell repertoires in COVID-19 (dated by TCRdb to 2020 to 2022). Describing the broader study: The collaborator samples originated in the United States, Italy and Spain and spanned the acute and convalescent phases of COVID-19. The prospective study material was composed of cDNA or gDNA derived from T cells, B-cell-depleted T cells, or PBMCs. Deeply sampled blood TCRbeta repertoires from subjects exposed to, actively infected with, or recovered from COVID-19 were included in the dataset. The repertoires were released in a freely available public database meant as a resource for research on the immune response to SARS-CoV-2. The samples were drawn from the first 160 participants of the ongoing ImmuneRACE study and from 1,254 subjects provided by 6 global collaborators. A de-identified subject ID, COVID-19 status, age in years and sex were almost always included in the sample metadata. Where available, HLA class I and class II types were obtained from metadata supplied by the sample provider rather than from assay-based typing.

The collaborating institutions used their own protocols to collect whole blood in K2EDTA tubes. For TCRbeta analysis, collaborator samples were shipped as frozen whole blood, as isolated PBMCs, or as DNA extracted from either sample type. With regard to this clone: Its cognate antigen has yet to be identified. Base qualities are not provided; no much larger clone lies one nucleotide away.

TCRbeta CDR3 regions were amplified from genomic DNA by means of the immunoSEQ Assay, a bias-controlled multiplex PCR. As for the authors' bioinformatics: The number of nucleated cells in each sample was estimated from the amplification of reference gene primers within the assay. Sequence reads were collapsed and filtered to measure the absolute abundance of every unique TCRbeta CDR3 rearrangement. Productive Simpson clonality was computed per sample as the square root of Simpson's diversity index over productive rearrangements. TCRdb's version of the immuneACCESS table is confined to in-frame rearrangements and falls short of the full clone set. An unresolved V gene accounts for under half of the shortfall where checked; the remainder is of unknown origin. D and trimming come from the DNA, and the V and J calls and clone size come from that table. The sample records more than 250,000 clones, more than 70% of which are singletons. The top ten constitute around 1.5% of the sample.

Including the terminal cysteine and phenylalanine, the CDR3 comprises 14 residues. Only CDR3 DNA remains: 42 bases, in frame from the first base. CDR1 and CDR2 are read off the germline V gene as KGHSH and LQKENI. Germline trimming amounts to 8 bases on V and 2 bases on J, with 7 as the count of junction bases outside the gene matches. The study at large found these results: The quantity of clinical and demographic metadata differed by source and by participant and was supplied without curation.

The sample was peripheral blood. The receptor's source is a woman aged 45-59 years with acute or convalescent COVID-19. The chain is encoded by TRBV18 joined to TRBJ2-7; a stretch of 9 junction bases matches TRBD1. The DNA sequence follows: TGTGCCAGCGACACCGGGACAGGGACCTACGAGCAGTACTTC. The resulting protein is CASDTGTGTYEQYF.